This T cell receptor (beta chain) emerged from a study of somatic mutations in cytotoxic T cells in rheumatoid arthritis. Study details: At nearly 100% purity, some V beta antibody-stained T-cell populations were flow-sorted, and these included V beta1+ cells that were sequenced for TCRB.

TCRdb's copy holds only in-frame clones and misses some; the assay was immunoSEQ multiplex PCR. The sample consists of around 16,000 clones, approximately 78% of them appearing once. The CDR3 extends over 16 amino acids. The germline V gene has CDR1 SGHVS and CDR2 FNYEAQ. The trim removed 6 bases at V and 1 base at J, leaving 12 bases unmatched. The chain carries TRBV7-6 and TRBJ2-7, with 7 nucleotides matching TRBD1. The sample was CD8+ T cells sorted from blood. The clonotype originates from a woman aged 45 to 65 with rheumatoid arthritis. CDR3 region: CASSPGQEMWSYEQYF. The CDR3 DNA reads as TGTGCCAGCAGTCCCGGACAGGAAATGTGGTCCTACGAGCAGTACTTC.